The T cell receptor (beta chain) under discussion was sequenced for a study of blood T cell repertoires in COVID-19. Study-level background: Some COVID-19 samples were acute and others convalescent; all came from the United States, Italy and Spain. From T cells, B-cell-depleted T cells, or PBMCs came the material, which was cDNA or gDNA.

Per germline, CDR1 MNHEY and CDR2 SMNVEV (reference sequence). This CDR3 contains 14 residues. V was cut by 7 bases and J by 2 bases, with 14 bases left in between. In the original analysis: Reference gene primers were amplified, and this amplification served to estimate nucleated cell counts. Clones were read by immunoSEQ multiplex PCR, and TCRdb kept only the in-frame ones, dropping some. That table gives V, J and clone size, and the DNA gave D and trimming. The table records approximately 93,000 clones, approximately 90% of them present only once. The sequencing sample was made of peripheral blood. The TCR was taken from a man between 60 and 70 years old with acute or convalescent COVID-19. The rearrangement joins TRBV27 to TRBJ1-2; D is unclear. CDR3 sequence: CASKLVGGNYGYTF. In DNA, the CDR3 is TGTGCCAGCAAACTAGTAGGAGGGAACTATGGCTACACCTTC.